The source of this TCR beta chain is a study of T-cell reconstitution after alpha-beta-depleted transplantation in children. The CDR3 has 20 residues. Germline lookup yields CDR1 MNHEY and CDR2 SVGEGT. With V trimmed by 5 bases and J by 2 bases, 15 bases remained unmatched. It was with unique molecular identifiers that the TCRbeta library was prepared. TCRdb processed the PCR reads anew with MiXCR; each CDR3 protein has one entry. Of some 550,000 distinct CDR3 sequences in the sample, around 19% are singletons; the top ten hold 3.3%. The source material was PBMCs from the stem cell graft donor, sampled from the stem cell graft. The receptor's source is a human donor who donated a stem cell graft to a child with acute lymphoblastic leukemia. The chain recombines TRBV6-2 or TRBV6-3 with TRBJ2-1, with 13 bases lining up with TRBD2. CDR3 sequence (DNA): TGTGCCAGCAGTCCAACGCCACTAGCGGGAGGGCCGTTTCCCTACAATGAGCAGTTCTTC. As protein: CASSPTPLAGGPFPYNEQFF.